This TCR beta chain was recovered during a study of T cell responses to AZD1222 COVID-19 vaccine. Profiled with immunoSEQ multiplex PCR; TCRdb holds only in-frame clones, not every one. Among some 130,000 clones, roughly 90% were seen once, and the ten largest hold around 3.5%. CDR3 length equals 12 residues. Trimming cost V 3 bases and J 6 bases, with 5 bases left between them. The gene calls are TRBV12-3 or TRBV12-4 and TRBJ2-2; D not resolved. The starting material was peripheral blood, obtained 28 days after the second AZD1222 dose. The sequence came from an adult who received the AZD1222 COVID-19 vaccine. The CDR3 reads CASSFGPGELFF. In DNA form, the CDR3 reads TGTGCCAGCAGTTTCGGGCCCGGGGAGCTGTTTTTT.